The clone carrying this TCR beta chain was found a few times. TCRdb redid the calling of the 5' RACE reads with MiXCR, one entry per CDR3 protein. The sample has approximately 260,000 distinct CDR3 sequences, around 15% seen once. The data originate from a study of T-cell memory formation after mild COVID-19. The CDR3 runs 14 residues. Germline V gene data show CDR1 as LGHDT and CDR2 as YNNKEL (reference sequence). Trimming cost V 3 bases and J 4 bases, with 12 bases left between them. The chain combines TRBV3-1 with TRBJ2-5, with a possible D match to TRBD1 (7 bases). The specimen sequenced was PBMCs or a T cell subset sorted from them (not recorded which). The sequence was obtained from a man younger than 30 who had mild COVID-19 (a few samples of this study predate the infection). Cell type and time point are not known. CDR3: CASSQPGGGETQYF. The CDR3 DNA reads as TGTGCCAGCAGCCAGCCAGGGGGAGGAGAGACCCAGTACTTC.